This T cell receptor (beta chain) stems from a study of T cells after yellow fever vaccination. Of note for this clonotype: The antigen remains undetermined.

CDR1 and CDR2 (germline): SGHVS, FQNEAQ. Between the trimmed V and J ends, which lost 8 bases and 8 bases, there was a span of 26 bases. The CDR3 totals 16 residues. Findings of the study overall: The CD4 and CD8 compartments had a small share of their clonotypes in common. Most clones from primary vaccination were detected again post-booster (96% CD4, around 90% CD8).

A process of 5'RACE template switching, which added a universal primer site and UMIs, was used to make TCR cDNA. Via MiXCR, TCRdb re-called the 5' RACE reads, giving one row per CDR3 protein. The sample yields roughly 170,000 distinct CDR3 sequences, around 8.5% seen once. This chain joins TRBV7-8 and TRBJ2-3; possibly TRBD1 or TRBD2 for D (5 bases each). The source was CD8+ T cells sorted from PBMCs, collected 45 days after the yellow fever booster vaccination. The sequence was collected from a man between 18 and 29 years old who received the YFV17D yellow fever vaccine. In nucleotides, the CDR3 is TGTGCCAGCGATAAGGGTTTCGTCCGGGGCCTCGGTACGCAGTATTTT. This translates into CASDKGFVRGLGTQYF.